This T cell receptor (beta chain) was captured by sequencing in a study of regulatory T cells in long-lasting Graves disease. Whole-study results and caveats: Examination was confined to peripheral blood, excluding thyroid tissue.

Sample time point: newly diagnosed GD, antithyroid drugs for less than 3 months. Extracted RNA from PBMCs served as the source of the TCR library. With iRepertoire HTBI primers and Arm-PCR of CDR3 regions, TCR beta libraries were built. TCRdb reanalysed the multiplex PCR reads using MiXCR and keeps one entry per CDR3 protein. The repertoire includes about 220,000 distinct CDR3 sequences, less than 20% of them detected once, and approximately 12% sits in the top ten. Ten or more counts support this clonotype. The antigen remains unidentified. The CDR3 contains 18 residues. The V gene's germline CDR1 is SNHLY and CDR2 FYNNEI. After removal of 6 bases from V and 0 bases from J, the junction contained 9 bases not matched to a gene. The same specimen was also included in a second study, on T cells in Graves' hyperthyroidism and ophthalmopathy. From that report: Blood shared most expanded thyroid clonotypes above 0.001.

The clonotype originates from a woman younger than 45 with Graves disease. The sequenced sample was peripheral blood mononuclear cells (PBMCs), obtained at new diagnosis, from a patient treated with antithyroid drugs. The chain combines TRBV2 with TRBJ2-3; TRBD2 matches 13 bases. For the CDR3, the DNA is TGTGCCAGCAGACCCCGGGGACTAGCGGGAACTAGCACAGATACGCAGTATTTT. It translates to CASRPRGLAGTSTDTQYF.